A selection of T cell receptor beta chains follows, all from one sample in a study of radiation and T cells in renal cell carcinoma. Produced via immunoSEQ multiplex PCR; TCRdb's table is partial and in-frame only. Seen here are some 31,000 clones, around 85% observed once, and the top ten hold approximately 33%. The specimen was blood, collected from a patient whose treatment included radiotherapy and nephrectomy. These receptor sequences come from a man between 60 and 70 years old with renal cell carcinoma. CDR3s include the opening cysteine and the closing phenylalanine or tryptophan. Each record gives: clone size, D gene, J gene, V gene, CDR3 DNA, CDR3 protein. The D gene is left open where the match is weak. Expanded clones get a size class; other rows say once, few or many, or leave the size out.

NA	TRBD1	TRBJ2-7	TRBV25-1	TGTGCCAGCGTCCCTCAGGGGGCGGACTACGAGCAGTACTTC	CASVPQGADYEQYF
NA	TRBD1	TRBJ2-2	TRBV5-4	TGTGCCAGCAGCTTGAAGTCGGGACAGGGAGGGATCGGGGAGCTGTTTTTT	CASSLKSGQGGIGELFF
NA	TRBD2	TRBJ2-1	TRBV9	TGTGCCAGCAGCGTAGTAAGCGGGAGGACCAACAATGAGCAGTTCTTC	CASSVVSGRTNNEQFF
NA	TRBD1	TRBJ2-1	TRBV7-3	TGTGCCAGCAGCCAGCCTGGACAGGACTACAATGAGCAGTTCTTC	CASSQPGQDYNEQFF
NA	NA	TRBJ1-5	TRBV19	TGTGCCAGTAGTACCAACGGACCAGGGAGAAGTCAGCCCCAGCATTTT	CASSTNGPGRSQPQHF
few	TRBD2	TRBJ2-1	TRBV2	TGTGCCAGCAGTGATGTTGGCGGGAGTTTCGATGAGCAGTTCTTC	CASSDVGGSFDEQFF
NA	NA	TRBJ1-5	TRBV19	TGTGCCAGTAGTCATCGCTCCCGGAGGGAACCTAGCAATCAGCCCCAGCATTTT	CASSHRSRREPSNQPQHF
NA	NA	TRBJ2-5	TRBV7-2	TGTGCCAGCAGCTTTAACCTCCAAGAGACCCAGTACTTC	CASSFNLQETQYF
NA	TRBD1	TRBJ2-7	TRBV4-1	TGCGCCAGCAGCGACAGGGGGGAGACGGCCTACGAGCAGTACTTC	CASSDRGETAYEQYF
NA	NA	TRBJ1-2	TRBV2	TGTGCCAGCAGTCAGGAATCCTCTCGGGGGGGCTACACCTTC	CASSQESSRGGYTF
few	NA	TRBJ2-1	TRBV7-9	TGTGCCAGCAGCTTAGTGGCCTTCAATGAGCAGTTCTTC	CASSLVAFNEQFF
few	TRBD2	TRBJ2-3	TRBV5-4	TGTGCCAGCAGCTTGGCTCTCGGGTCTAGCGGGGGGGCAGATACGCAGTATTTT	CASSLALGSSGGADTQYF
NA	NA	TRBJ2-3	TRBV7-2	TGTGCCAGCATGCTGCGAGGCTTTGGAGATACGCAGTATTTT	CASMLRGFGDTQYF
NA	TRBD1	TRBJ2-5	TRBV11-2	TGTGCCAGCAGCCCGACAGGGGGCTTTTTAGAGACCCAGTACTTC	CASSPTGGFLETQYF
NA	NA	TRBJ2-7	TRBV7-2	TGTGCCAGCAGCTCCCCCAAACGGGGCTACGAGCAGTACTTC	CASSSPKRGYEQYF
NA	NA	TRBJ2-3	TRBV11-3	TGTGCCAGCAGCTTGAGTGGCACAGATACGCAGTATTTT	CASSLSGTDTQYF
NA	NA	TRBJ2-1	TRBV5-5	TGTGCCAGCAGCTCGGAGGCTTACACCTCTCGCTCCTACAATGAGCAGTTCTTC	CASSSEAYTSRSYNEQFF
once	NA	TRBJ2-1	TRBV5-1	TGCGCCAGCAGCTTGAGCCCCCAATCACGGGCTGAGCAGTTCTTC	CASSLSPQSRAEQFF
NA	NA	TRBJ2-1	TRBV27	TGTGCCAGCAGTTTGCTAAGGAGCTACAATGAGCAGTTCTTC	CASSLLRSYNEQFF
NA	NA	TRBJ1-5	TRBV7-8	TGTGCCAGCAGCTTAGCCGGGGAGCATCAGCCCCAGCATTTT	CASSLAGEHQPQHF
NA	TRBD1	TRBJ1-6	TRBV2	TGTGCCAGCAGTCCGACAGGGGGCGGCAATTCACCCCTCCACTTT	CASSPTGGGNSPLHF
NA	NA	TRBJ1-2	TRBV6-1	TGTGCCAGCAGTGTCAACCTCTATGGCTACACCTTC	CASSVNLYGYTF